The 17 T cell receptor beta chains below come from one sample, sequenced in a study of early T cells in non-severe SARS-CoV-2 infection. TCRdb reprocessed the 5' RACE reads via MiXCR and lists one record per CDR3 protein. Of some 75,000 distinct CDR3 sequences in the sample, about an eighth are singletons; the top ten hold roughly 1.4%. Sequencing was carried out using whole blood. These TCRs come from an adult who was a healthcare worker with PCR-confirmed SARS-CoV-2 infection or an uninfected control (not recorded which).

This clonotype was counted between two and nine times. The gene calls are TRBV19 and TRBJ2-3; TRBD1 aligns across 7 bases. CDR3 length equals 13 residues. J lost 6 bases, V lost 9 bases, and 9 bases had no gene match. Germline lookup yields CDR1 LNHDA and CDR2 SQIVND (reference sequence). CDR3 sequence: CASGTALMDTQYF. As DNA, the CDR3 is TGTGCCAGCGGGACAGCCCTTATGGATACGCAGTATTTT. Full variable domain (outside the CDR3, taken from reference TRBV19 and TRBJ2-3): DGGITQSPKYLFRKEGQNVTLSCEQNLNHDAMYWYRQDPGQGLRLIYYSQIVNDFQKGDIAEGYSVSREKKESFPLTVTSAQKNPTAFYLCASGTALMDTQYFGPGTRLTVL.

This clonotype was counted between two and nine times. This rearrangement joins TRBV5-1 to TRBJ1-1; D ambiguous. This CDR3 contains 14 residues. Trimming pared 4 bases from V and 0 bases from J, leaving 10 bases between. Germline V gene data show CDR1 as SGHRS and CDR2 as YFSETQ. CDR3 nucleotide sequence: TGCGCCAGCAGCCTGTACGAGATGAACACTGAAGCTTTCTTT. Encoded protein: CASSLYEMNTEAFF.

This clonotype has just a few counts. This rearrangement joins TRBV30 to TRBJ1-1; D is unresolved. This CDR3 spans 12 amino acids. CDR1 and CDR2 (germline): GTSNPN, SVGIG (reference sequence). The V end lost 0 bases, the J end lost 3 bases, and 5 bases lay between the germline ends. The CDR3 spells CAWSVAYTEAFF. CDR3 nucleotide sequence: TGTGCCTGGAGTGTAGCGTACACTGAAGCTTTCTTT.

V gene TRBV27 combines with J gene TRBJ2-7; D might be TRBD1 (6 bases). The CDR3 totals 14 residues. Trimming removed 5 bases from V and 2 bases from J, with 13 bases in between. In germline, CDR1 is MNHEY, CDR2 SMNVEV (reference sequence). CDR3 sequence: CASSTDRATYEQYF. CDR3 coding DNA: TGTGCCAGCAGTACGGACAGAGCAACCTACGAGCAGTACTTC.

This clonotype was detected ten times or more. V and J are TRBV6-2 or TRBV6-3 and TRBJ2-1; D is perhaps TRBD2 (6 bases). CDR1 is MNHEY and CDR2 is SVGEGT in the germline V gene. The CDR3 length is 13 residues. Trimming left V 10 bases short and J 6 bases short, with 16 bases between. The CDR3 nucleotides are TGTGCCATCAGACTAGGAGAGGGCAATGAGCAGTTCTTC. Translating gives CAIRLGEGNEQFF.

This clonotype came up a few times. CDR3 protein: CSARGTGRGNTIYF. CDR3 in DNA: TGCAGTGCTAGAGGGACAGGGAGGGGAAACACCATATATTTT. The rearrangement joins TRBV20-1 to TRBJ1-3; 8 nucleotides align to TRBD1. From germline, CDR1 is DFQATT and CDR2 SNEGSKA (reference sequence). The V segment lost 1 base and the J segment 4 bases; nucleotides outside the gene matches: 3. The CDR3 has 14 residues.

This clonotype was detected only a few times. The gene calls are TRBV7-2 and TRBJ2-3, with D perhaps matching TRBD1 (7 bases). The CDR3 extends over 18 amino acids. The V gene lost 0 bases and the J gene lost 7 bases, with 23 bases spanning the gap. In germline, CDR1 is SGHTA, CDR2 FQGNSA. The CDR3 DNA reads TGTGCCAGCAGCTTAGCAGGTCTGGGACCAGGGGGGAGCTATACGCAGTATTTT. Amino acids: CASSLAGLGPGGSYTQYF.

V and J are TRBV20-1 and TRBJ1-6; 10 nucleotides agree with TRBD1. CDR3 length: 13 amino acids. V lost 7 bases, J lost 10 bases, and 7 bases stayed unmatched. Germline values: CDR1 DFQATT, CDR2 SNEGSKA (reference sequence). The CDR3 sequence: CSVPGQGISPLHF. In DNA form, the CDR3 reads TGCAGTGTCCCGGGACAGGGGATCTCACCCCTCCACTTT.

This chain connects TRBV9 to TRBJ2-7, with 8 bases matching TRBD1. Looked up from germline, CDR1 is SGDLS and CDR2 is YYNGEE. The CDR3 contains 17 residues. Trimming took 4 bases from V and 3 from J; bases not matched to a gene: 15. In DNA form, the CDR3 reads TGTGCCAGCAGCCCGGACAGGGCCGAGTCAAGAGACTACGAGCAGTACTTC. Residues: CASSPDRAESRDYEQYF.

This clonotype has ten or more counts. The rearrangement uses TRBV20-1 and TRBJ2-7, with 12 bases aligning to TRBD2. With 3 bases clipped from V and 6 bases from J, the junction kept 6 bases outside the gene matches. CDR3 length: 14 residues. Germline V CDR1 and CDR2: DFQATT, SNEGSKA (reference sequence). The CDR3 DNA follows: TGCAGTGCTAGCGTGACTAGCGGGGGCTCCGAGCAGTACTTC. Its protein product is CSASVTSGGSEQYF.

With respect to this clonotype: A single base separates this from a much larger clone, so it may be a read error. The chain couples TRBV12-3 or TRBV12-4 to TRBJ2-7; 8 bases line up with TRBD2. This CDR3 has 16 amino acids. The CDR3 region has the DNA TGTGCCAGCAGGCGCCGCGGGGGGCTAAGCTCCTACAAGCAGTACTTC. Translating it yields CASRRRGGLSSYKQYF.

This clonotype was observed at least ten times. The chain employs TRBV12-3 or TRBV12-4 and TRBJ2-3; D is unresolved. Trimming removed 6 bases at V and 6 bases at J, with 10 bases between. The CDR3 is made up of 12 amino acids. The CDR3 DNA is TGTGCCAGCAGCCTATTTGGGGATACGCAGTATTTT. Translating gives CASSLFGDTQYF.

The chain has TRBV4-3 and TRBJ2-2; D not resolved. The CDR3 runs 13 residues. Germline loops: CDR1 LGHNA, CDR2 YSLEER. Trimming left V 3 bases short and J 4 bases short, with 6 bases between. CDR3: CASSQKFTGELFF. DNA for the CDR3: TGCGCCAGCAGCCAGAAATTCACCGGGGAGCTGTTTTTT.

A few counts support this clonotype. J is TRBJ1-1 and V is TRBV11-2, with 7 bases aligning to TRBD1. The CDR3 is 13 residues long. V lost 6 bases and J lost 4; bases outside the gene matches: 5. Germline-derived CDR1 and CDR2 are SGHAT and FQNNGV. The CDR3 DNA reads TGTGCCAGCAGTTACAGGGGCCCCACTGAAGCTTTCTTT. Amino acids: CASSYRGPTEAFF.

This clonotype was picked up many times. The chain uses TRBV7-2 and TRBJ1-1; no reliable D call. The germline gives CDR1 SGHTA, CDR2 FQGNSA. The CDR3 is 15 amino acids. V was pared by 1 base and J by 2 bases, with 11 bases between. CDR3 region: CASSLVPETNTEAFF. In DNA, the CDR3 is TGTGCCAGCAGCTTAGTGCCGGAAACTAACACTGAAGCTTTCTTT.

This clonotype has a handful of counts. This rearrangement joins TRBV4-3 to TRBJ1-5, with a weak D call TRBD1 (5 bases). CDR1 LGHNA and CDR2 YSLEER come from the germline V gene. This CDR3 comprises 17 residues. V was trimmed by 0 bases and J by 4 bases, leaving 16 bases between them. CDR3 DNA sequence: TGCGCCAGCAGCCAAGATATTGTCGGGGGAGGAAATCAGCCCCAGCATTTT. The encoded protein is CASSQDIVGGGNQPQHF.

On this clonotype: The junction differs from germline at one of its ends, possibly a read error. The V and J genes are TRBV7-7 and TRBJ1-3, with D possibly TRBD1 on 5 matching bases. The CDR3 length is 14 residues. CDR1 is SSHAT and CDR2 is FNYEAQ in the germline V gene (reference sequence). The CDR3: CASSAGLSGNTIYF. CDR3 coding DNA: TGTGCTAGCAGCGCGGGACTCTCTGGAAACACCATATATTTT.